This TCR beta chain stems from a study of blood T cells in healthy people across ages. Study-wide points: Naive T cell percentage by flow cytometry tracked strongly with beta diversity.

Primers used in a second PCR of about 7 to 12 cycles were a sample-barcoded 5' primer and a J-beta primer mix. TCRdb reprocessed the 5' RACE reads with MiXCR, giving one entry per CDR3 protein. The sample shows roughly 800,000 distinct CDR3 sequences, over 45% of them seen only once. As for this clonotype: Its antigen is as yet unknown.

V lost 4 bases, J lost 4 bases, and 16 bases lay in between. The germline V gene has CDR1 SGHRS and CDR2 YFSETQ. The CDR3 runs to 15 residues. The clonotype comes from a man between 25 and 39 years old in good health. This rearrangement joins TRBV5-1 to TRBJ2-3; D not resolved. Sequences were obtained from blood. The CDR3 DNA is TGCGCCAGCAGCGGTTTTAATTTTTTCGCAGATACGCAGTATTTT. This codes for CASSGFNFFADTQYF.